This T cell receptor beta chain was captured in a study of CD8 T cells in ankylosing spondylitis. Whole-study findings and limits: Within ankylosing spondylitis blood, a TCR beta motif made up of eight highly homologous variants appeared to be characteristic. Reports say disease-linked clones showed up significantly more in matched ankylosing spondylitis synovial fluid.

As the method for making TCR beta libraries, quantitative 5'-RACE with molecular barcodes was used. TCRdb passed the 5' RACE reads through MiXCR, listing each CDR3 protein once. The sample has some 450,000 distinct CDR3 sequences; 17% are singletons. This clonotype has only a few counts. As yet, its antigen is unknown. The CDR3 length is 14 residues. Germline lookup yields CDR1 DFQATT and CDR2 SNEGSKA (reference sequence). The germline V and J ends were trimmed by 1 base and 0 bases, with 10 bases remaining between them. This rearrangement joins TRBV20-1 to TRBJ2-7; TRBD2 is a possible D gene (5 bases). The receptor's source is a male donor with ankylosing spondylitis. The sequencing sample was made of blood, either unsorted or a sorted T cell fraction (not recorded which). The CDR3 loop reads CSARAHGLSYEQYF. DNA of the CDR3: TGCAGTGCTAGAGCTCACGGACTCTCCTACGAGCAGTACTTC.